This T cell receptor beta chain was sequenced for a study of post-analysis software for immune sequencing data. Built from TCR beta cDNA, the libraries had unique molecular identifiers in them. Each CDR3 protein gets one entry after TCRdb re-called the PCR reads with MiXCR. The sample records 550,000 to 700,000 distinct CDR3 sequences, 44% being singletons. Unmatched junction bases numbered 9, after V lost 3 bases and J lost 7 bases. This CDR3 is 15 amino acids long. Whole-study results and caveats: Compared with controls, patients had more of roughly five TRBV segments, including TRBV5-6, TRBV5-1 and TRBV20-1.

Note on this clonotype: The antigen is not known.

The chain employs TRBV12-3 or TRBV12-4 and TRBJ2-1; 7 nucleotides line up with TRBD1. This TCR derives from a girl aged 5 to 17 with multiple sclerosis. Sequencing was performed on blood. The CDR3 loop reads CASSFGGRGWNEQFF. The CDR3 coding sequence is TGTGCCAGCAGTTTTGGTGGCAGGGGGTGGAATGAGCAGTTCTTC.